The following is a T cell receptor beta chain sequence with its context. Amplification of TCR beta CDR3 regions used RNA as the template. HTBI primers drove first-round RT-PCR of the TCR CDR3. TCRdb reprocessed the multiplex PCR reads with MiXCR, giving one entry per CDR3 protein. The sample carries 460,000 or so distinct CDR3 sequences, roughly an eighth recorded once. The data originate from a study of T cells in Graves' hyperthyroidism and ophthalmopathy. Stable disease denoted Graves' hyperthyroidism without ophthalmopathy progression within 18 months. Hyperthyroidism, newly diagnosed and lasting under 2 months, affected patients aged 18 to 65. The authors took PBMCs from roughly 10 ml fresh peripheral blood. The CDR3 consists of 15 residues. Germline CDR1 is SGHRS and CDR2 is YFSETQ. V lost 6 bases to trimming and J lost 4 bases; unmatched junction nucleotides: 6.

Sequences were obtained from blood. This TCR came from a woman aged 18-35 years with Graves' hyperthyroidism. This chain uses TRBV5-1 with TRBJ2-2; TRBD1 aligns across 10 bases. Here the CDR3 reads CASMRDRGSTGELFF. CDR3 nucleotide sequence: TGCGCCAGCATGCGGGACAGGGGAAGCACCGGGGAGCTGTTTTTT.